The 18 T cell receptor beta chains in this list originate from one sample, sequenced in a study of identical twins. TCRdb used MiXCR to reprocess the 5' RACE reads, holding one entry per CDR3 protein. Among 700,000 to 950,000 distinct CDR3 sequences listed, 10% to 15% were seen once. The sample also formed part of further work on yellow fever vaccine responses in identical twins.

The specimen was PBMCs. The receptors come from a woman under 30 in good health.

This clonotype came up a few times. This chain connects TRBV10-3 to TRBJ2-7, with D unclear. Per germline, CDR1 ENHRY and CDR2 SYGVKD. V was pared by 2 bases and J by 4 bases, with 9 bases between. CDR3 size: 13 residues. DNA of the CDR3: TGTGCCATCAGTGAGGGTGACAAATACGAGCAGTACGTC. Its protein is CAISEGDKYEQYV.

This clonotype was detected only a few times. The J gene is TRBJ2-7, the V gene TRBV7-2; 7 bases are a match to TRBD2. With V trimmed by 3 bases and J by 1 base, 6 bases remained unmatched. Germline V gives CDR1 SGHTA, CDR2 FQGNSA. The CDR3 is 15 residues long. CDR3 coding DNA: TGTGCCAGCAGCTTCGCGGGGGTGACATCCTACGAGCAGTACGTC. This sequence encodes CASSFAGVTSYEQYV.

This clonotype was seen only a few times. CDR3 sequence (DNA): TGTGCCAGCAGCTTAGATCCCGTTGTGTTTTTT. Its translation is CASSLDPVVFF. The V gene is TRBV11-2, the J gene TRBJ2-2; D is unresolved. V was pared by 0 bases and J by 15 bases, with 8 bases between. This CDR3 has 11 residues. Germline CDR1 and CDR2: SGHAT and FQNNGV. Based on the CDR3 plus reference TRBV11-2 and TRBJ2-2, the full variable domain is EAGVAQSPRYKIIEKRQSVAFWCNPISGHATLYWYQQILGQGPKLLIQFQNNGVVDDSQLPKDRFSAERLKGVDSTLKIQPAKLEDSAVYLCASSLDPVVFFGEGSRLTVL.

In this sample, this clonotype turned up many times. V usage is TRBV11-2 and J usage is TRBJ2-1, with TRBD2 identical over 8 bases. Germline V gene lookup returns CDR1 SGHAT and CDR2 FQNNGV. This CDR3 spans 15 amino acids. Trimming cost V 6 bases and J 2 bases; bases outside gene matches: 6. The CDR3 region is CASSLSGGPYNEQFF. For the CDR3, the DNA is TGTGCCAGCAGTTTGTCGGGGGGGCCCTACAATGAGCAGTTCTTC.

This clonotype was observed many times. The chain has TRBV2 and TRBJ2-1; the D gene is possibly TRBD2 (6 bases). The germline V gene has CDR1 SNHLY and CDR2 FYNNEI. CDR3 length equals 13 residues. Trimming left V 7 bases short and J 4 bases short, with 11 bases between. In nucleotides, the CDR3 is TGTGCCAGCAATCTAGCGACGTACAATGAGCAGTTCTTC. The encoded protein is CASNLATYNEQFF.

This clonotype showed up just a few times. The chain is built from TRBV5-6 and TRBJ2-1; perhaps D is TRBD1 or TRBD2 (5 bases each). The germline V gene has CDR1 SGHDT and CDR2 YYEEEE. V dropped 4 bases and J dropped 2 bases, with 13 bases sitting between them. The CDR3 runs to 15 residues. CDR3: CASSRRGVPYNEQFF. The CDR3 DNA is TGTGCCAGCAGCCGACGAGGGGTCCCCTACAATGAGCAGTTCTTC.

The sample holds a few counts of this clonotype. CDR3 protein: CASSQGLWAGGPYEQFF. Written as DNA, the CDR3 is TGTGCCAGCAGCCAAGGACTCTGGGCGGGGGGGCCTTATGAGCAGTTCTTC. V is TRBV3-1 and J is TRBJ2-1, with TRBD2 matching over 9 bases. The CDR3 spans 17 residues. Germline V gene sequence: CDR1 LGHDT, CDR2 YNNKEL (reference sequence). V gave up 1 base and J gave up 8 bases; unmatched junction bases: 12.

This clonotype was seen only a few times. The chain has TRBV21-1 and TRBJ2-1; the table calls TRBD1, which could not be checked here. TRBV21-1 corresponds to a pseudogene. The CDR3 is made up of 20 amino acids. The CDR3, as DNA: TGTGCCAATCCAAACTTCGAGCAATTCGCCCAGGGCGGCGGCTACAATGAGCAGTTCTTC. Protein: CANPNFEQFAQGGGYNEQFF.

This clonotype was observed at least ten times. The chain links TRBV10-3 to TRBJ1-1; weak D call: TRBD1 (6 bases). V lost 10 bases and J lost 3, with 21 bases in between. This CDR3 contains 15 residues. In germline, CDR1 is ENHRY, CDR2 SYGVKD. The DNA of the CDR3 is TGTGCCACCTGCTTGGGGGGCAGGCCCTACACTGAAGCTTTCTTT. This encodes CATCLGGRPYTEAFF.

V usage is TRBV11-1 and J usage is TRBJ1-6, with a weak D call TRBD1 (6 bases). CDR3 size: 18 residues. Trimming cost V 3 bases and J 9 bases, with 24 bases left between them. CDR1 and CDR2 (germline): SGHAT, FQDESV (reference sequence). Here the CDR3 DNA reads TGTGCCAGCAGCTTCTCACACAACGACAGGATGTCCAGTTCACCCCTCCACTTT. Its translation is CASSFSHNDRMSSSPLHF.

The rearrangement uses TRBV27 and TRBJ1-6; D is perhaps TRBD1 (5 bases). Germline V gene sequence: CDR1 MNHEY, CDR2 SMNVEV (reference sequence). Trimming removed 2 bases at V and 7 bases at J, with 9 bases between. The CDR3 length is 14 residues. CDR3 in DNA: TGTGCCAGCAGTTTAGGAGCAGGGAATTCACCCCTCCACTTT. It yields the protein CASSLGAGNSPLHF.

The rearrangement links TRBV24-1 to TRBJ2-3; D gene uncertain. The CDR3 extends over 16 amino acids. Trimming pared 4 bases from V and 0 bases from J, leaving 13 bases between. Germline V gives CDR1 KGHDR, CDR2 SFDVKD. The CDR3 sequence is CATSDQTTTSTDTQYF. The DNA of the CDR3 is TGTGCCACCAGTGACCAGACAACAACTAGCACAGATACGCAGTATTTT.

This clonotype was counted a few times. The chain links TRBV10-3 to TRBJ1-3; D ambiguous. The ends were cut back, 0 bases at V and 2 bases at J, with 11 bases in the middle. The CDR3 spans 16 residues. The V gene's germline CDR1 is ENHRY and CDR2 SYGVKD. Here the CDR3 DNA reads TGTGCCATCAGTGAGTCCTCCGTATCCACTGGAAACACCATATATTTT. This gives the protein CAISESSVSTGNTIYF.

This clonotype was picked up a small number of times. This chain connects TRBV20-1 to TRBJ2-7, with 9 bases matching TRBD1. Germline values: CDR1 DFQATT, CDR2 SNEGSKA (reference sequence). This CDR3 comprises 12 residues. The trim removed 5 bases at V and 5 bases at J, leaving 4 bases unmatched. CDR3 DNA: TGCAGTGCTTACAGGGGGCGAAACGAGCAGTACGTC. This codes for CSAYRGRNEQYV.

V and J are TRBV28 and TRBJ2-2; 9 bases agree with TRBD2. Germline lookup yields CDR1 MDHEN and CDR2 SYDVKM. V shed 6 bases, J shed 7 bases, and the junction held 9 bases outside the gene matches. This CDR3 comprises 15 residues. The CDR3 protein is CASRDSGGQSGELFF. The CDR3 bases are TGTGCCAGCAGGGATAGCGGGGGACAAAGCGGGGAGCTGTTTTTT.

This clonotype came up a few times. The genes are TRBV3-1 and TRBJ1-5, with D hard to call. The CDR3 runs to 15 residues. CDR1 is LGHDT and CDR2 is YNNKEL in the germline V gene (reference sequence). Trimming left V 0 bases short and J 0 bases short, with 6 bases between. CDR3 nucleotides: TGTGCCAGCAGCCAAGACGGGGTTAGCAATCAGCCCCAGCATTTT. It is translated as CASSQDGVSNQPQHF.

The chain carries TRBV3-1 and TRBJ1-6; no definite D call. V was pared by 0 bases and J by 9 bases, with 9 bases between. Germline V CDR1 and CDR2: LGHDT, YNNKEL (reference sequence). This CDR3 has 14 amino acids. The DNA for the CDR3 is TGTGCCAGCAGCCAAGATTTAAGGGCTTCACCCCTCCACTTT. Protein sequence: CASSQDLRASPLHF.

This clonotype has a handful of counts. The chain is built from TRBV11-2 and TRBJ2-3, with TRBD2 identical over 8 bases. Germline V gene data show CDR1 as SGHAT and CDR2 as FQNNGV. The CDR3 extends over 16 amino acids. Trimming took 4 bases from V and 8 from J; bases not matched to a gene: 14. The CDR3, as DNA: TGTGCCAGCAGCTCCACTCCGGGAGGGAGTAGGGGTACGCAGTATTTT. It encodes CASSSTPGGSRGTQYF.